This TCR beta chain emerged from a study of blood T cell repertoires in COVID-19. Study as a whole: Material from acute and convalescent COVID-19 was sourced from the United States, Italy and Spain. PBMCs, B-cell-depleted T cells, or T cells provided the cDNA or gDNA that made up the material.

The V segment lost 6 bases and the J segment 2 bases; nucleotides outside the gene matches: 6. This CDR3 comprises 15 residues. The V gene's germline CDR1 is SGHAT and CDR2 FQDESV (reference sequence). In the original workflow: The authors estimated nucleated cell counts from reference gene primer amplification. The table came from immunoSEQ multiplex PCR; TCRdb's copy has only in-frame clones and leaves some out. The V and J calls and clone size were taken over from that table, and D and trimming were inferred from the DNA. This table holds about 71,000 clones, 82% found once. Sequenced material: peripheral blood. This chain uses TRBV11-1 with TRBJ2-7; 11 bases map to TRBD2. The receptor was isolated from a woman older than 75 with acute or convalescent COVID-19. For the CDR3, the DNA is TGTGCCAGCAGGCCCGGGACTAGCGGAACCTACGAGCAGTACTTC. Protein product: CASRPGTSGTYEQYF. The variable domain in full, with the rest retrieved from reference TRBV11-1 and TRBJ2-7, is EAEVAQSPRYKITEKSQAVAFWCDPISGHATLYWYRQILGQGPELLVQFQDESVVDDSQLPKDRFSAERLKGVDSTLKIQPAELGDSAMYLCASRPGTSGTYEQYFGPGTRLTVT.